This T cell receptor beta chain was recorded in a study of blood T cell repertoires in COVID-19. On the study more broadly: Samples taken during acute and convalescent COVID-19 were collected in the United States, Italy and Spain.

Data came from immunoSEQ multiplex PCR; TCRdb stores just in-frame clones and leaves some out. Of 300,000 to 350,000 clones listed, 75% to 95% are singletons. One Seattle source followed patients from active infection through their disease course. The CDR3 consists of 16 residues. Trimming cost V 4 bases and J 1 base; bases outside gene matches: 8. From germline, CDR1 is LNHDA and CDR2 SQIVND (reference sequence). V and J are TRBV19 and TRBJ1-1; 8 bases agree with TRBD1. This clonotype was sampled from a woman aged 25 to 39 with COVID-19, enrolled during active disease. Sequencing was performed on peripheral blood. Here the CDR3 reads CASSTGQENANTEAFF. In nucleotides, the CDR3 is TGTGCCAGTAGTACGGGACAGGAGAACGCGAACACTGAAGCTTTCTTT. Supplemented by reference TRBV19 and TRBJ1-1, the full variable domain reads DGGITQSPKYLFRKEGQNVTLSCEQNLNHDAMYWYRQDPGQGLRLIYYSQIVNDFQKGDIAEGYSVSREKKESFPLTVTSAQKNPTAFYLCASSTGQENANTEAFFGQGTRLTVV.